This T cell receptor beta chain was obtained from a study of memory CD4+ T cells and cytomegalovirus serostatus. Germline CDR1 SGHNT, CDR2 YENEEA. The CDR3 sequence is 13 residues long. Deletions cut 5 bases from V and 5 bases from J, with 12 bases between. The assay was immunoSEQ multiplex PCR, and TCRdb's table has in-frame clones only and misses some. The sample shows over 65,000 clones, around 78% of them seen only once. Single viable CD3+CD4+CD8-CD45RO+ cells were sorted as the memory CD4+ T cells. Sequences were obtained from memory CD4+ T cells from blood. This TCR came from an adult in good health and CMV-seropositive. The chain combines TRBV11-3 with TRBJ2-5; D not resolved. CDR3 region: CASSRNSGETQYF. The CDR3 DNA follows: TGTGCCAGCAGCCGTAACAGTGGGGAGACCCAGTACTTC.